This T cell receptor beta chain was recorded in a study of cytomegalovirus exposure and HLA in healthy donors. Study-wide results and caveats: The study listed approximately 160 cytomegalovirus-associated TCR beta chains.

J gave up 4 bases and V 3 bases, and 11 bases lay outside the gene matches. The germline CDR1 and CDR2 sequences are LNHDA and SQIVND (reference sequence). The CDR3 is 16 residues long. PCR was performed using 60 Vbeta and 13 Jbeta primers. The table came from immunoSEQ multiplex PCR; TCRdb's copy has only in-frame clones and leaves some out. The sample lists more than 140,000 clones, roughly 87% occurring once. This clone has a single count. Its antigen is unidentified. V usage is TRBV19 and J usage is TRBJ2-7; 8 bases are shared with TRBD1. Material: PBMCs. This receptor was taken from a young man in good health and CMV-seropositive. The DNA for the CDR3 is TGTGCCAGTAGTATCAGCCGGGCAGGGGGCTCGTACGAGCAGTACTTC. Translating it yields CASSISRAGGSYEQYF.